This note documents a single TCR beta chain sequence. Clones were sequenced by immunoSEQ multiplex PCR, and TCRdb holds only the in-frame ones, with some missing. The repertoire includes just under 100,000 clones, roughly 86% of them detected once, and around 13% sits in the top ten. This sample is drawn from a study of blood T cell repertoires in COVID-19. The germline V and J ends were trimmed by 5 bases and 3 bases, with 13 bases remaining between them. CDR1 is MNHEY and CDR2 is SMNVEV in the germline V gene (reference sequence). The CDR3 consists of 14 residues. Sequenced: peripheral blood. The receptor's source is a woman aged 60-75 years in a cohort sampled during active or convalescent COVID-19. The chain is built from TRBV27 and TRBJ1-2; possible D gene TRBD1, 5 bases. CDR3 sequence: CASSLGGGDYGYTF. CDR3 in DNA: TGTGCCAGCAGTCTTGGGGGGGGTGACTATGGCTACACCTTC.